A single TCR beta chain is shown here with its context. Its antigen remains unidentified. Repertoires were generated with immunoSEQ multiplex PCR, while TCRdb's copy carries only in-frame clones and drops some. Among roughly 77,000 clones listed, around 83% were seen once. Germline V gene sequence: CDR1 LNHDA, CDR2 SQIVND (reference sequence). V dropped 6 bases and J dropped 0 bases, with 9 bases sitting between them. The CDR3 runs 14 residues. These data are taken from a study of OX40 agonist ivuxolimab in advanced cancers. Findings and caveats of the study: Antigen specificity of clonally expanded peripheral T cells was not established. The authors also found low normalized T-cell clonal expansion in some nonresponders.

The genes are TRBV19 and TRBJ1-3; no definite D call. Here the sequenced sample was CD4+ or CD8+ T cells sorted from blood, taken in a trial of the OX40 agonist ivuxolimab. This TCR derives from an adult with an advanced solid tumor such as melanoma, head and neck, liver or kidney cancer. The CDR3 reads CASRGWNSGNTIYF. CDR3 bases: TGTGCCAGTAGAGGCTGGAACTCTGGAAACACCATATATTTT.